The 21 T cell receptor beta chains in this list originate from one sample, sequenced in a study of T cells in narcolepsy (dated by TCRdb to the late 2010s). The protocol used for the library was the immunoSEQ multiplex PCR assay. What TCRdb holds here is the immuneACCESS table cut down to in-frame rearrangements. Part of the clones is not present; checked against another copy, under half of the missing clones reflect an unresolved V gene, and the others are unexplained. For this sample the table gives around 30,000 clones, of which around four fifths were detected only once. The ten top clones hold approximately 1.1% of the sample. Material: CD45RA- memory CD4+ T cells from PBMCs. The sample's cell subset or site label, in plain terms: memory T cells sorted ex vivo from peripheral blood. The receptors originated from a human donor with narcolepsy.

V gene TRBV7-3 combines with J gene TRBJ1-1; D is perhaps TRBD1 (5 bases). Trimming left V 8 bases short and J 1 base short, with 11 bases between. CDR1 SGHTA and CDR2 FQGTGA come from the germline V gene. The CDR3 is 13 amino acids. The DNA of the CDR3 is TGTGCCAGCGCAGCCGGACAGAACACTGAAGCTTTCTTT. Its protein is CASAAGQNTEAFF.

The rearrangement uses TRBV7-3 and TRBJ2-3; D is unresolved. The CDR3 length is 16 residues. V lost 0 bases, J lost 8 bases, and 18 bases lay in between. The germline V gene has CDR1 SGHTA and CDR2 FQGTGA. Here the CDR3 DNA reads TGTGCCAGCAGCTTAACTGGTAGCTCCGTGCCGGGTACGCAGTATTTT. Translation gives CASSLTGSSVPGTQYF.

Only one count was recorded for this clone. This chain joins TRBV11-3 and TRBJ1-5; D ambiguous. This CDR3 has 13 residues. Germline-derived CDR1 and CDR2 are SGHNT and YENEEA. V gave up 4 bases and J gave up 3 bases, with 7 bases separating them. The CDR3 protein is CASSSHINQPQHF. The DNA for the CDR3 is TGTGCCAGCAGCTCCCATATCAATCAGCCCCAGCATTTT.

This clone appeared a single time. The chain has TRBV11-2 and TRBJ2-1; 9 bases are shared with TRBD1. Germline CDR1 is SGHAT and CDR2 is FQNNGV. V was pared by 5 bases and J by 6 bases, with 8 bases of the junction left unmatched. The CDR3 consists of 15 residues. The CDR3 is CASSLGQGRVNEQFF. The CDR3 DNA follows: TGTGCCAGCAGCCTCGGACAGGGGAGGGTCAATGAGCAGTTCTTC.

The chain is built from TRBV29-1 and TRBJ1-5, with 8 positions matching TRBD1. The CDR3 has 13 amino acids. Germline lookup yields CDR1 SQVTM and CDR2 ANQGSEA. Unmatched junction bases numbered 2, after V lost 4 bases and J lost 3 bases. This CDR3 is CSVGQGNNQPQHF. The CDR3 DNA sequence: TGCAGCGTTGGACAGGGGAACAATCAGCCCCAGCATTTT.

The chain carries TRBV18 and TRBJ2-2; 10 nucleotides agree with TRBD1. CDR1 KGHSH and CDR2 LQKENI come from the germline V gene. The CDR3 contains 19 residues. With V trimmed by 5 bases and J by 1 base, 13 bases remained unmatched. CDR3 residues: CASSTGQGQWMWNTGELFF. CDR3 DNA: TGTGCCAGCTCAACGGGACAGGGGCAGTGGATGTGGAACACCGGGGAGCTGTTTTTT.

The chain recombines TRBV4-2 with TRBJ1-2; D is unresolved. Germline CDR1 reads LGHNA; CDR2 reads YNFKEQ. This CDR3 region has 16 residues. With 0 bases removed from V and 6 bases from J, the gap between germline ends came to 17 bases. The chain's CDR3 is CASSQDTADFMDGYTF. Here the CDR3 DNA reads TGTGCCAGCAGCCAAGATACCGCTGACTTTATGGATGGCTACACCTTC.

The chain couples TRBV27 to TRBJ2-7; D is possibly TRBD1 (6 bases). Trimming removed 8 bases from V and 3 bases from J, with 14 bases in between. The CDR3 has 13 amino acids. Germline V gene sequence: CDR1 MNHEY, CDR2 SMNVEV (reference sequence). CDR3 loop: CASGDKGHYEQYF. CDR3 nucleotide sequence: TGTGCCAGCGGGGACAAGGGGCACTACGAGCAGTACTTC.

This chain links TRBV6-6 with TRBJ2-5; D possibly corresponds to TRBD2 (5 bases). The CDR3 spans 14 residues. The V gene lost 5 bases and the J gene lost 7 bases, with 17 bases spanning the gap. The germline V gene has CDR1 MNHNY and CDR2 SVGAGI (reference sequence). The CDR3 region has the DNA TGTGCCAGCAGTCTGAATAGCGATCGTGGGACCCAGTACTTC. Amino acid sequence: CASSLNSDRGTQYF.

This clone was counted once. V usage is TRBV2 and J usage is TRBJ2-3; 10 bases map to TRBD2. In germline, CDR1 is SNHLY, CDR2 FYNNEI. The CDR3 spans 16 residues. V was pared by 4 bases and J by 5 bases, with 9 bases of the junction left unmatched. CDR3 coding DNA: TGTGCCAGCAGTGCCCGCGGGGCTAGCGGGGGAGATACGCAGTATTTT. It translates to CASSARGASGGDTQYF.

The chain joins TRBV18 to TRBJ2-3; TRBD1 might be the D (6 bases). V was pared by 6 bases and J by 0 bases, with 16 bases between. Germline V CDR1 and CDR2: KGHSH, LQKENI. The CDR3 is made up of 16 amino acids. CDR3 sequence reads: CASSPDRSPSTDTQYF. As DNA, the CDR3 is TGTGCCAGCTCGCCGGACAGATCACCTAGCACAGATACGCAGTATTTT.

V usage is TRBV30 and J usage is TRBJ1-2; TRBD1 matches 7 bases. The J segment lost 5 bases and the V segment lost 2 bases, leaving 8 bases of the junction unmatched. Germline V lookup: CDR1 GTSNPN, CDR2 SVGIG (reference sequence). There are 14 residues in the CDR3. CDR3 protein: CAWSSGQSFYGYTF. DNA for the CDR3: TGTGCCTGGAGTTCGGGACAGTCTTTTTATGGCTACACCTTC.

The chain links TRBV11-3 to TRBJ2-2, with 7 bases matching TRBD1. J was trimmed by 3 bases and V by 5 bases; bases with no gene match: 9. The CDR3 contains 16 residues. The germline V gene has CDR1 SGHNT and CDR2 YENEEA. CDR3 DNA: TGTGCCAGCAGCCCTAACCCCACAGGGGACACCGGGGAGCTGTTTTTT. It specifies CASSPNPTGDTGELFF.

The genes are TRBV5-1 and TRBJ2-1, with 13 bases matching TRBD2. V lost 1 base, J lost 7 bases, and 5 bases stayed unmatched. Germline-derived CDR1 and CDR2 are SGHRS and YFSETQ. The CDR3 consists of 16 residues. DNA of the CDR3: TGCGCCAGCAGCTTGACCGGACTAGCGGGAGTTAATGAGCAGTTCTTC. It yields the protein CASSLTGLAGVNEQFF.

J is TRBJ2-1 and V is TRBV9; 14 nucleotides match TRBD2. Trimming took 4 bases from V and 8 from J; bases not matched to a gene: 8. The CDR3 is 16 residues long. CDR1 is SGDLS, CDR2 YYNGEE, per germline. The CDR3 region has the DNA TGTGCCAGCAGCCCCCGACTAGCGGGGGGGCCCGATGAGCAGTTCTTC. Its protein product is CASSPRLAGGPDEQFF.

The chain employs TRBV5-1 and TRBJ1-1; D is ambiguous. There are 13 residues in the CDR3. The V end was cut by 1 base, the J end by 6 bases, with 10 bases between. The germline V gene encodes CDR1 SGHRS and CDR2 YFSETQ. The CDR3 DNA is TGCGCCAGCAGCTTGTATAGTACGGCTGAAGCTTTCTTT. Its protein product is CASSLYSTAEAFF.

As regards this clone: This same CDR3 is encoded by further DNA sequences in the sample. Here the CDR3 DNA reads TGCGCCAGCAACATAGACTATAGCACAGATACGCAGTATTTT. Translation: CASNIDYSTDTQYF. The V and J genes are TRBV5-1 and TRBJ2-3; TRBD2 might be the D (5 bases). Trimming left V 6 bases short and J 0 bases short, with 11 bases between. This CDR3 spans 14 amino acids. Germline CDR1 reads SGHRS; CDR2 reads YFSETQ. Based on the CDR3 plus reference TRBV5-1 and TRBJ2-3, the full variable domain is KAGVTQTPRYLIKTRGQQVTLSCSPISGHRSVSWYQQTPGQGLQFLFEYFSETQRNKGNFPGRFSGRQFSNSRSEMNVSTLELGDSALYLCASNIDYSTDTQYFGPGTRLTVL.

This chain links TRBV15 with TRBJ1-2; D ambiguous. V was clipped by 0 bases and J by 1 base, with 9 bases between them. CDR3 length equals 15 residues. Germline-derived CDR1 and CDR2 are LNHNV and YYDKDF (reference sequence). The CDR3 here is CATSRDRQINYGYTF. In nucleotides, the CDR3 is TGTGCCACCAGCAGAGATCGGCAGATTAACTATGGCTACACCTTC.

CDR3 coding DNA: TGTGCCAGCAGCTTTCGCCCTCCGGGACAGTTAATGGAGCAGTACTTC. Translated: CASSFRPPGQLMEQYF. The chain links TRBV7-6 to TRBJ2-7, with 7 bases fitting TRBD1. The germline CDR1 and CDR2 sequences are SGHVS and FNYEAQ. This CDR3 has 16 residues. With V trimmed by 3 bases and J by 7 bases, 15 bases remained unmatched.

The chain has TRBV7-8 and TRBJ2-1; 8 bases line up with TRBD2. This CDR3 has 16 residues. J was trimmed by 4 bases and V by 2 bases; bases with no gene match: 7. Germline assignment: CDR1 SGHVS and CDR2 FQNEAQ. The DNA for the CDR3 is TGTGCCAGCAGCTTAACTGCCACTAGCGGTTACAATGAGCAGTTCTTC. It codes for CASSLTATSGYNEQFF.

The chain recombines TRBV12-5 with TRBJ2-6, with a possible D match to TRBD2 (5 bases). This CDR3 contains 17 residues. Germline V gene lookup returns CDR1 LGHNT and CDR2 FRNRAP. Trimming took off 3 bases at V and 0 bases at J, with 12 bases between the two ends. CDR3 DNA sequence: TGTGCTAGTGGTTTCCAAATTGGAGGCTCTGGGGCCAACGTCCTGACTTTC. Encoded protein: CASGFQIGGSGANVLTF.